This TCR beta chain was identified in a study of blood T cell repertoires in COVID-19. In the study overall: Sample material is recorded as cDNA or gDNA derived from T cells, B-cell-depleted T cells, or PBMCs.

Method: immunoSEQ multiplex PCR; TCRdb's copy keeps in-frame clones and lacks some. This table holds about 180,000 clones, 86% found once. Germline lookup yields CDR1 LNHDA and CDR2 SQIVND (reference sequence). With 7 bases clipped from V and 5 bases from J, the junction kept 8 bases outside the gene matches. The CDR3 totals 14 residues. Participants were aged roughly 18 to 90 years, lived in over 20 US areas, and enrolled virtually. Clinical histories supplied by participants themselves formed the basis of cohort assignment. All recovered Cohort 3 donors got two negative PCRs, got clearance, or saw symptom resolution.

This sequence originates from a woman aged 25 to 39 who had recovered from COVID-19. The sequencing sample was made of PBMCs or T cells enriched from blood (not recorded which). The rearrangement uses TRBV19 and TRBJ1-5, with 7 bases aligning to TRBD1. The chain's CDR3 is CASKVQGVDQPQHF. Written as DNA, the CDR3 is TGTGCCAGTAAAGTCCAGGGGGTCGATCAGCCCCAGCATTTT.